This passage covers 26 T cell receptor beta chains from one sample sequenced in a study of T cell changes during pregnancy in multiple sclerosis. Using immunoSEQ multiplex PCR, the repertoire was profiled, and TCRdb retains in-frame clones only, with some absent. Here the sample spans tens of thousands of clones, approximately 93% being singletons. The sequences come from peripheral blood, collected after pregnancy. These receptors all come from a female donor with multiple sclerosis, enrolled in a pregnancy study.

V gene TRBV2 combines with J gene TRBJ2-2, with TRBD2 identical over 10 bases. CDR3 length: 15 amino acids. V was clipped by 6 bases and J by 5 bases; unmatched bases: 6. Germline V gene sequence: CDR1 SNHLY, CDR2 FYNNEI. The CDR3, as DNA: TGTGCCAGCAGGTCTAGCGGGAGCCGGACCGGGGAGCTGTTTTTT. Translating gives CASRSSGSRTGELFF.

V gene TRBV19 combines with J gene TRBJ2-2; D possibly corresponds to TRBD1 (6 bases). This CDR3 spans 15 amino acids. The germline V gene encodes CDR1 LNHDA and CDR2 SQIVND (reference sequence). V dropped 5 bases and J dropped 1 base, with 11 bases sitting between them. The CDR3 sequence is CASSRQEVNTGELFF. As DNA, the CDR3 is TGTGCCAGTAGTCGACAGGAGGTGAACACCGGGGAGCTGTTTTTT.

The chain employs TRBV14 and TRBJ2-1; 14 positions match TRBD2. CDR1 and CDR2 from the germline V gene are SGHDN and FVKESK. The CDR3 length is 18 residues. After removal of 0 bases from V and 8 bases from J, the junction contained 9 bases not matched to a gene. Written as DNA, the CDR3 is TGTGCCAGCAGCCAAGATCCCCAGACTAGCGGGAGGGCCCATGAGCAGTTCTTC. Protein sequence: CASSQDPQTSGRAHEQFF.

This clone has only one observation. The CDR3: CASSPRTGLNEKLFF. In DNA, the CDR3 is TGTGCCAGCAGTCCACGGACAGGCTTAAATGAAAAACTGTTTTTT. V and J are TRBV28 and TRBJ1-4; 7 bases align to TRBD1. CDR3 size: 15 residues. Germline CDR1 reads MDHEN; CDR2 reads SYDVKM. Germline trimming cut 5 bases from V and 5 bases from J; bases unmatched to any gene: 8.

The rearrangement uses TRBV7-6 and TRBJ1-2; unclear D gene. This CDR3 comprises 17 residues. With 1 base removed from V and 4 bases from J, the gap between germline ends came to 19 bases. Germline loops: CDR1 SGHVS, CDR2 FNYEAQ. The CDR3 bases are TGTGCCAGCAGCTTAGGGGTTCCGGGGTCACACCTCTATGGCTACACCTTC. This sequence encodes CASSLGVPGSHLYGYTF. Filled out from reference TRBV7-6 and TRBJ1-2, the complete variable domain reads GAGVSQSPRYKVTKRGQDVALRCDPISGHVSLYWYRQALGQGPEFLTYFNYEAQQDKSGLPNDRFSAERPEGSISTLTIQRTEQRDSAMYRCASSLGVPGSHLYGYTFGSGTRLTVV.

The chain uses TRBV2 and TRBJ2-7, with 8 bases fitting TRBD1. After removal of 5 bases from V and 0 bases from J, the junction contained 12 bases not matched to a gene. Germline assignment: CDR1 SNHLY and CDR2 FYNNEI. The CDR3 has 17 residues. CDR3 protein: CASSFNTPGQVSYEQYF. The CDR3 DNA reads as TGTGCCAGCAGTTTCAATACTCCGGGACAGGTCTCCTACGAGCAGTACTTC.

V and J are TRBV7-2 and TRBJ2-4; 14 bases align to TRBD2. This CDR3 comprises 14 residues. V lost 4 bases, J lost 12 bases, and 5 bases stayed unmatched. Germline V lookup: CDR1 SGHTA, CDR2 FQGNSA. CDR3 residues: CASSSGLAGVYQYF. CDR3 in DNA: TGTGCCAGCAGCTCGGGACTAGCGGGAGTATATCAGTACTTC. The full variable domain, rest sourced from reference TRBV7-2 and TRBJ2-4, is GAGVSQSPSNKVTEKGKDVELRCDPISGHTALYWYRQSLGQGLEFLIYFQGNSAPDKSGLPSDRFSAERTGGSVSTLTIQRTQQEDSAVYLCASSSGLAGVYQYFGAGTRLSVL.

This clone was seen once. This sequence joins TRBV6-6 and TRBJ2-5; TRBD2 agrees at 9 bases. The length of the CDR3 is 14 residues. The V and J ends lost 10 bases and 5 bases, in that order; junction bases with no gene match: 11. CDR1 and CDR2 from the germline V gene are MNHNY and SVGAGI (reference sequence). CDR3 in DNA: TGTGCCACCAAGCCGGGACTAGCTCCCGAGACCCAGTACTTC. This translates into CATKPGLAPETQYF.

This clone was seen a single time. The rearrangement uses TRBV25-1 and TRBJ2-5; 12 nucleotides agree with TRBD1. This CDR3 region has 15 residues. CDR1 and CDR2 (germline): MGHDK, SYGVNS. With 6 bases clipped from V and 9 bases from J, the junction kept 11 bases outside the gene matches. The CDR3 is CASSGDRGRTSSQYF. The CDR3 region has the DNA TGTGCCAGCAGCGGGGACAGGGGGCGAACGTCGTCCCAGTACTTC. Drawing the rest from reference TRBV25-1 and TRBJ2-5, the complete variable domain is EADIYQTPRYLVIGTGKKITLECSQTMGHDKMYWYQQDPGMELHLIHYSYGVNSTEKGDLSSESTVSRIRTEHFPLTLESARPSHTSQYLCASSGDRGRTSSQYFGPGTRLLVL.

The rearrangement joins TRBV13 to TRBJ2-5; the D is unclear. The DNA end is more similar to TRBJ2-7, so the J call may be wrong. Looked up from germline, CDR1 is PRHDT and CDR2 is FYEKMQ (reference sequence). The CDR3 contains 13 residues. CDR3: CASSKESSYEQYF. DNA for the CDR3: TGTGCCAGCAGCAAAGAGAGCTCCTACGAGCAGTACTTC.

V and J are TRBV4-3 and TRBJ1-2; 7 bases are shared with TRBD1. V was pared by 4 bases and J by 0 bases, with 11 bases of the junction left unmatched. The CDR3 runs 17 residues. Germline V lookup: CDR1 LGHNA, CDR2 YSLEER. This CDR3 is CASSPQPTGKANYGYTF. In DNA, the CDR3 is TGCGCCAGCAGCCCCCAACCGACAGGGAAGGCTAACTATGGCTACACCTTC.

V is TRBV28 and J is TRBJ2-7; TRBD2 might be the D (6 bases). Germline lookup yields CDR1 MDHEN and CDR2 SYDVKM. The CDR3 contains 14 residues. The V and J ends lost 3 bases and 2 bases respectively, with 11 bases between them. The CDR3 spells CASSFGREAYEQYF. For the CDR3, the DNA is TGTGCCAGCAGTTTTGGCAGGGAGGCCTACGAGCAGTACTTC.

CDR3 sequence: CATSSRTDRGEQYF. The CDR3 DNA is TGTGCCACCAGCAGTAGGACGGATCGGGGCGAGCAGTACTTC. V usage is TRBV15 and J usage is TRBJ2-7; TRBD2 is a possible D gene (5 bases). V lost 3 bases, J lost 6 bases, and 15 bases lay in between. The CDR3 length is 14 residues. Looked up from germline, CDR1 is LNHNV and CDR2 is YYDKDF (reference sequence).

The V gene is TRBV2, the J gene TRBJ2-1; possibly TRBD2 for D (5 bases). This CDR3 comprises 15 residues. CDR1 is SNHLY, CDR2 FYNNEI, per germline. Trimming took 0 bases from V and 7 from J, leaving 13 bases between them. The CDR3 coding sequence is TGTGCCAGCAGTGAAGCGCGAGGCGGGTCGAATGAGCAGTTCTTC. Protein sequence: CASSEARGGSNEQFF. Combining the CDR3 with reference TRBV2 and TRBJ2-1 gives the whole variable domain EPEVTQTPSHQVTQMGQEVILRCVPISNHLYFYWYRQILGQKVEFLVSFYNNEISEKSEIFDDQFSVERPDGSNFTLKIRSTKLEDSAMYFCASSEARGGSNEQFFGPGTRLTVL.

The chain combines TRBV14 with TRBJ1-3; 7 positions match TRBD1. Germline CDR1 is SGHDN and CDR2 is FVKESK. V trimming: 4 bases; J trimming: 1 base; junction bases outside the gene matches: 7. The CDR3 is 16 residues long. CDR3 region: CASSLLDRPSGNTIYF. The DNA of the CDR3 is TGTGCCAGCAGCCTCTTGGACAGGCCTTCTGGAAACACCATATATTTT.

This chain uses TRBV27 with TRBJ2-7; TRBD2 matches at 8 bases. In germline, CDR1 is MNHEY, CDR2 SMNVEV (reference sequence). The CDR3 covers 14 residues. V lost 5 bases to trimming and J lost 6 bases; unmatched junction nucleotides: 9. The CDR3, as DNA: TGTGCCAGCAGTCTCCTAGGACTAGCTCGCGAGCAGTACTTC. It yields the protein CASSLLGLAREQYF.

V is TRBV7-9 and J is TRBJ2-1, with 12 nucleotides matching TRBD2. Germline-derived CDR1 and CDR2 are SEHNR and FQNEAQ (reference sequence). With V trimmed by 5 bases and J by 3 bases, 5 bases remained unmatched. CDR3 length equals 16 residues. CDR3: CASSKGLAGNYNEQFF. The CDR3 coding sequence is TGTGCCAGCAGCAAAGGACTAGCGGGAAACTACAATGAGCAGTTCTTC.

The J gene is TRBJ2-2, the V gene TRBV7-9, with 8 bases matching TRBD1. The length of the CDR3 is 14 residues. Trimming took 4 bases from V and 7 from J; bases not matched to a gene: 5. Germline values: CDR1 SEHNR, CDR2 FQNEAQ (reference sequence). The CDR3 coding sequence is TGTGCCAGCAGCTGGACAGGGAGAAGCGGGGAGCTGTTTTTT. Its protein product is CASSWTGRSGELFF.

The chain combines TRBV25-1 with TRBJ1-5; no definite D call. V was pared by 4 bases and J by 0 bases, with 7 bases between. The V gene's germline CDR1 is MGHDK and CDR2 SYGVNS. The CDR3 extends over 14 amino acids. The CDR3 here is CASSAVYSNQPQHF. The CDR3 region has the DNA TGTGCCAGCAGTGCAGTATATAGCAATCAGCCCCAGCATTTT.

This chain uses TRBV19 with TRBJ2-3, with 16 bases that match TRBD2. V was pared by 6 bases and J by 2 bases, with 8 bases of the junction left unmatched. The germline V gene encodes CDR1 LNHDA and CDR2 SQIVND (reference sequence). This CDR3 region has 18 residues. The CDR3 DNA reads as TGTGCCAGTAGACCGGGACTAGCGGGAGGGACGTTCACAGATACGCAGTATTTT. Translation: CASRPGLAGGTFTDTQYF.

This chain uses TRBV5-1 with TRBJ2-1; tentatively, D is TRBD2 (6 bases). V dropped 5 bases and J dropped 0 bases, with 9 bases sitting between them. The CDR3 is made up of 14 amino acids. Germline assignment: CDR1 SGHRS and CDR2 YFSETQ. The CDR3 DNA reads TGCGCCAGCAGAGGTAGCGGCTCCTACAATGAGCAGTTCTTC. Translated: CASRGSGSYNEQFF.

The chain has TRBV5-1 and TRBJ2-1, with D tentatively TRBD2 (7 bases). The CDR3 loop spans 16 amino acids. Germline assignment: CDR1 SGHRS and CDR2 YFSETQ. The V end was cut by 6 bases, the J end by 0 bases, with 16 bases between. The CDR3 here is CASKAGTSSSYNEQFF. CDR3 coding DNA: TGCGCCAGCAAAGCGGGGACATCGAGCTCCTACAATGAGCAGTTCTTC.

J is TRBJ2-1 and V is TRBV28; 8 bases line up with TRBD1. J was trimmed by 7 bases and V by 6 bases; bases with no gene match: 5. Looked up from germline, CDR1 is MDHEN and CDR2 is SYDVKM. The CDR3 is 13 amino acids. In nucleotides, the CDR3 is TGTGCCAGCAGGACCAGGGGGCAGAATGAGCAGTTCTTC. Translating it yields CASRTRGQNEQFF.

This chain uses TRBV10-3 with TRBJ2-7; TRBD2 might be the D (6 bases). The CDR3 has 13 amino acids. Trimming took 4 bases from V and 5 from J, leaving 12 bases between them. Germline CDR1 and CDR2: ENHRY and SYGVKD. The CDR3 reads CAISAGSFHEQYF. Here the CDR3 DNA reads TGTGCCATCAGTGCCGGGAGCTTCCACGAGCAGTACTTC.

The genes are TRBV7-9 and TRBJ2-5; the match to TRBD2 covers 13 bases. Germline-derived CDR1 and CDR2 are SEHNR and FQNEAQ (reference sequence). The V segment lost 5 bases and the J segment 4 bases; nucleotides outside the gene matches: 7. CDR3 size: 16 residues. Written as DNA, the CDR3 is TGTGCCAGCAGCCCTAGGACTAGCGGGAGTTTAGAGACCCAGTACTTC. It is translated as CASSPRTSGSLETQYF. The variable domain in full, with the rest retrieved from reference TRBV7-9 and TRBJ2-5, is DTGVSQNPRHKITKRGQNVTFRCDPISEHNRLYWYRQTLGQGPEFLTYFQNEAQLEKSRLLSDRFSAERPKGSFSTLEIQRTEQGDSAMYLCASSPRTSGSLETQYFGPGTRLLVL.

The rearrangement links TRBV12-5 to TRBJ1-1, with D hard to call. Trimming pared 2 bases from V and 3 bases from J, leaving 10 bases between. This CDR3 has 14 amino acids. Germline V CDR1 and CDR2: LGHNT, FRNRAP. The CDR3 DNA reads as TGTGCTAGTGGTTTGTGGCAGATGGACACTGAAGCTTTCTTT. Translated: CASGLWQMDTEAFF.